One and the same sample provided the 15 T cell receptor beta chains below, sequenced in a study of cytomegalovirus exposure and HLA in healthy donors. Vbeta (60) and Jbeta (13) primers were used in the PCR. Assay: immunoSEQ multiplex PCR; the TCRdb copy retains only in-frame clones and omits some. The profile shows 100,000 to 150,000 clones, 81% of them singletons. Sequencing was done on a sample of PBMCs. These receptors all stem from a man aged 18 to 35 in good health and CMV-seronegative.

This chain joins TRBV6-6 and TRBJ1-1; D remains ambiguous. Germline lookup yields CDR1 MNHNY and CDR2 SVGAGI (reference sequence). V lost 6 bases and J 4 bases, leaving 15 bases between the germline ends. CDR3 size: 14 residues. The DNA of the CDR3 is TGTGCCAGCAGGCTCCTTGGGCTCGGCACTGAAGCTTTCTTT. Its protein is CASRLLGLGTEAFF.

The chain carries TRBV9 and TRBJ1-1; D gene unclear. The V gene's germline CDR1 is SGDLS and CDR2 YYNGEE. The CDR3 is 14 residues long. V was trimmed by 4 bases and J by 1 base, leaving 11 bases between them. The CDR3 sequence is CASSSRAQNTEAFF. Here the CDR3 DNA reads TGTGCCAGCAGCTCCCGAGCCCAGAACACTGAAGCTTTCTTT.

The table lists this clone with a count of one. The genes are TRBV5-1 and TRBJ2-2, with a possible D match to TRBD1 (5 bases). Trimming left V 5 bases short and J 6 bases short, with 14 bases between. CDR1 SGHRS and CDR2 YFSETQ come from the germline V gene. The length of the CDR3 is 14 residues. The DNA for the CDR3 is TGCGCCAGCAGGCCTTACCAGGGCGCCGGGGAGCTGTTTTTT. Translated, it gives CASRPYQGAGELFF.

This chain connects TRBV19 to TRBJ2-7, with D possibly TRBD1 on 5 matching bases. CDR1 is LNHDA, CDR2 SQIVND, per germline (reference sequence). This CDR3 region has 15 residues. Trimming cost V 5 bases and J 4 bases, with 18 bases left between them. The DNA of the CDR3 is TGTGCCAGTAGTCTCGATTCCGTTGACAGATACGAGCAGTACTTC. This encodes CASSLDSVDRYEQYF.

Here the CDR3 DNA reads TGTGCCAGCAGCCCAGGGGGACTCATCTACGAGCAGTACTTC. Its translation: CASSPGGLIYEQYF. The V gene is TRBV9, the J gene TRBJ2-7; D may be TRBD1 (7 bases). From germline, CDR1 is SGDLS and CDR2 YYNGEE. CDR3 length equals 14 residues. Trimming stripped 4 bases from V and 3 bases from J, with 14 bases between.

The genes are TRBV2 and TRBJ2-7; maybe TRBD1 (6 bases). V was clipped by 2 bases and J by 5 bases, with 10 bases between them. CDR3 size: 13 residues. The germline V gene has CDR1 SNHLY and CDR2 FYNNEI. The DNA of the CDR3 is TGTGCCAGCAGTGAATTAGGGGGTAACGAGCAGTACTTC. Its protein is CASSELGGNEQYF.

This sequence joins TRBV19 and TRBJ2-3, with a possible D match to TRBD2 (7 bases). CDR3 length: 13 residues. Trimming removed 5 bases at V and 4 bases at J, with 10 bases between. Germline-derived CDR1 and CDR2 are LNHDA and SQIVND (reference sequence). The CDR3 DNA is TGTGCCAGTAGTGGGGGGGCAGCAGATACGCAGTATTTT. Translated, it gives CASSGGAADTQYF.

This chain joins TRBV4-2 and TRBJ2-2, with D tentatively TRBD1 (7 bases). V was cut by 0 bases and J by 2 bases, with 19 bases left in between. CDR3 size: 19 residues. The germline gives CDR1 LGHNA, CDR2 YNFKEQ. For the CDR3, the DNA is TGTGCCAGCAGCCAAGAAGTTTTCAGGGGGGCGGCCAACACCGGGGAGCTGTTTTTT. The encoded protein is CASSQEVFRGAANTGELFF.

This chain joins TRBV7-9 and TRBJ2-7; perhaps TRBD1 as D (5 bases). Germline V gene lookup returns CDR1 SEHNR and CDR2 FQNEAQ (reference sequence). The CDR3 covers 14 residues. V shed 6 bases and J shed 1 base, with 13 bases lying between them. CDR3 sequence reads: CASSWIQGSYEQYF. Written as DNA, the CDR3 is TGTGCCAGCAGTTGGATTCAGGGTTCCTACGAGCAGTACTTC.

This chain connects TRBV15 to TRBJ2-1; TRBD1 is a possible D gene (5 bases). The CDR3 is 14 residues long. The V gene's germline CDR1 is LNHNV and CDR2 YYDKDF (reference sequence). V was pared by 4 bases and J by 6 bases, with 13 bases between. CDR3 amino acids: CATSTHGHPNEQFF. The CDR3 nucleotides are TGTGCCACCAGCACCCATGGACATCCCAATGAGCAGTTCTTC.

The chain joins TRBV7-6 to TRBJ1-1, with D possibly matching TRBD1 (5 bases). Germline CDR1 is SGHVS and CDR2 is FNYEAQ. V lost 5 bases and J lost 5, with 15 bases in between. The CDR3 sequence is 14 residues long. The CDR3 DNA reads as TGTGCCAGCAGCCCCCAGGGTCGGAAAACTGAAGCTTTCTTT. It is translated as CASSPQGRKTEAFF.

This rearrangement joins TRBV7-9 to TRBJ2-7, with TRBD1 matching over 9 bases. CDR3 length equals 14 residues. CDR1 and CDR2 (germline): SEHNR, FQNEAQ (reference sequence). V was pared by 0 bases and J by 7 bases, with 4 bases of the junction left unmatched. The CDR3 sequence is CASSLAGTGREQYF. CDR3 nucleotide sequence: TGTGCCAGCAGCTTAGCGGGGACAGGGAGAGAGCAGTACTTC. The full variable domain, in which reference TRBV7-9 and TRBJ2-7 provide the parts outside the CDR3, is DTGVSQNPRHKITKRGQNVTFRCDPISEHNRLYWYRQTLGQGPEFLTYFQNEAQLEKSRLLSDRFSAERPKGSFSTLEIQRTEQGDSAMYLCASSLAGTGREQYFGPGTRLTVT.

This clone was recorded only once. CDR3 nucleotide sequence: TGTGCCAGCAGCTCGAGCCAAAGTCGGGGTCAGCCCCAGCATTTT. It codes for CASSSSQSRGQPQHF. The chain combines TRBV7-2 with TRBJ1-5, with D unclear. V lost 4 bases and J 6 bases, leaving 16 bases between the germline ends. This CDR3 has 15 residues. CDR1 is SGHTA, CDR2 FQGNSA, per germline. The variable domain in full, completed from reference TRBV7-2 and TRBJ1-5, reads GAGVSQSPSNKVTEKGKDVELRCDPISGHTALYWYRQSLGQGLEFLIYFQGNSAPDKSGLPSDRFSAERTGGSVSTLTIQRTQQEDSAVYLCASSSSQSRGQPQHFGDGTRLSIL.

The V and J genes are TRBV6-1 and TRBJ1-1; D call uncertain. V lost 6 bases to trimming and J lost 4 bases, with 12 bases between them. This CDR3 has 13 amino acids. From germline, CDR1 is MNHNS and CDR2 SASEGT. In nucleotides, the CDR3 is TGTGCCAGCAGGGTCTGGCCTAGCACTGAAGCTTTCTTT. Translating gives CASRVWPSTEAFF.

The chain uses TRBV27 and TRBJ2-3; 15 bases agree with TRBD2. Germline V gene lookup returns CDR1 MNHEY and CDR2 SMNVEV (reference sequence). Trimming cost V 5 bases and J 2 bases; bases outside gene matches: 5. The CDR3 is 17 amino acids. As DNA, the CDR3 is TGTGCCAGCAGTGACGGGACTAGCGGGGGGTCCACAGATACGCAGTATTTT. Translation: CASSDGTSGGSTDTQYF.